Listed here are 3 T cell receptor beta chains from one sample, sequenced in a study of somatic mutations in cytotoxic T cells in rheumatoid arthritis. Sequenced by immunoSEQ multiplex PCR; TCRdb stores in-frame clones only, minus some. The sample lists about 17,000 clones, 80% seen once, with roughly 10% in the top ten. Sequenced input: CD8+ T cells sorted from blood. The receptors come from an adult with rheumatoid arthritis.

The sample holds a few counts of this clone. J is TRBJ1-1 and V is TRBV7-9; a possible D gene is TRBD1 (5 bases). This CDR3 is built from 12 residues. The ends were cut back, 8 bases at V and 6 bases at J, with 13 bases in the middle. The germline gives CDR1 SEHNR, CDR2 FQNEAQ (reference sequence). CDR3 sequence (DNA): TGTGCCAGCGCGCAGGGCCTTCCTGAAGCTTTCTTT. This codes for CASAQGLPEAFF.

The V and J genes are TRBV7-3 and TRBJ1-4; no clear D. CDR3 length equals 13 residues. The germline gives CDR1 SGHTA, CDR2 FQGTGA. V dropped 8 bases and J dropped 7 bases, with 14 bases sitting between them. The CDR3 coding sequence is TGTGCCAGCTTTGTCGCGGGGTTTGAAAAACTGTTTTTT. Translating gives CASFVAGFEKLFF. The full variable domain, with the rest looked up from reference TRBV7-3 and TRBJ1-4, is GAGVSQTPSNKVTEKGKYVELRCDPISGHTALYWYRQSLGQGPEFLIYFQGTGAADDSGLPNDRFFAVRPEGSVSTLKIQRTERGDSAVYLCASFVAGFEKLFFGSGTQLSVL.

V usage is TRBV7-9 and J usage is TRBJ2-5, with D perhaps TRBD1 (6 bases). Germline-derived CDR1 and CDR2 are SEHNR and FQNEAQ (reference sequence). V lost 5 bases and J 3 bases, leaving 28 bases between the germline ends. The length of the CDR3 is 19 residues. The CDR3: CASSPLGVGTPQQEETQYF. CDR3 in DNA: TGTGCCAGCAGCCCTCTTGGGGTGGGGACACCCCAACAGGAAGAGACCCAGTACTTC.